This note documents a single T cell receptor (beta chain) sequence. Looked up from germline, CDR1 is MGHRA and CDR2 is YSYEKL. Trimming cost V 0 bases and J 0 bases, with 6 bases left between them. There are 15 residues in the CDR3. As originally analysed: Quantification of nucleated cells was approximated via reference gene primer amplification. TCRdb keeps only in-frame clones here, not all; method: immunoSEQ multiplex PCR. V and J calls and clone size are as listed in that table; D and trimming were resolved from the DNA. Of about 100,000 clones in the sample, 87% are singletons; the top ten hold 20%. This entry comes from a study of blood T cell repertoires in COVID-19. About the study: Sites in the United States, Italy and Spain provided acute and convalescent COVID-19 samples. T cells, B-cell-depleted T cells, or PBMCs supplied cDNA or gDNA.

Input material: peripheral blood. The chain employs TRBV4-1 and TRBJ2-1; D is undetermined. The TCR was taken from a human donor in a cohort sampled during active COVID-19. CDR3 nucleotides: TGCGCCAGCAGCCAAGAGGAGAACTCCTACAATGAGCAGTTCTTC. Residues: CASSQEENSYNEQFF.